The present TCR beta chain was sequenced within a study of early T cells in non-severe SARS-CoV-2 infection. The wider study: Chains were unpaired, as sequencing was done on bulk RNA from unsorted whole blood.

The V and J ends lost 6 bases and 3 bases respectively, with 14 bases between them. The germline V gene has CDR1 SQVTM and CDR2 ANQGSEA. This CDR3 comprises 13 residues. With regard to this clonotype: Its cognate antigen is unknown.

Unique molecular identifiers were attached to individual cDNA molecules. TCRdb called the 5' RACE reads again in MiXCR, with one record for every CDR3 protein. The table has roughly 80,000 distinct CDR3 sequences, over 12% seen once. Whole-study results and caveats: Anti-spike CD8 specificities were favored by VDJdb matching, whose results missed private and CD4 specificities.

Sequenced input: whole blood. The V and J genes are TRBV29-1 and TRBJ1-1, with D tentatively TRBD1 (6 bases). This TCR was sampled from an adult who was a healthcare worker with PCR-confirmed SARS-CoV-2 infection or an uninfected control (not recorded which). The CDR3 is CSVSLQGYTEAFF. The DNA for the CDR3 is TGCAGCGTCTCTTTACAGGGTTACACTGAAGCTTTCTTT.